One TCR beta chain is described in this entry. The data are from a study of blood T cell repertoires in COVID-19. Looking at the study overall: COVID-19 samples, acute and convalescent, were from the United States, Italy and Spain. In each case, the material was cDNA or gDNA derived from T cells, B-cell-depleted T cells, or PBMCs.

The germline gives CDR1 MGHRA, CDR2 YSYEKL. The CDR3 extends over 15 amino acids. J lost 3 bases, V lost 2 bases, and 1 base had no gene match. In the original analysis: Amplification of reference gene primers was used by the study to estimate nucleated cell counts. Only in-frame clones appear in the TCRdb table, and some are missing; sequencing was by immunoSEQ multiplex PCR. From that table come the V and J calls and clone size; the DNA was used to work out D and trimming. The table lists over 120,000 clones, about four fifths of them singletons. This sequence was found in an elderly woman with acute or convalescent COVID-19. V is TRBV4-1 and J is TRBJ2-1, with 10 bases identical to TRBD2. Sequenced material: peripheral blood. The CDR3 protein is CASSQLAGDYNEQFF. In nucleotides, the CDR3 is TGCGCCAGCAGCCAACTAGCGGGGGACTACAATGAGCAGTTCTTC.